This TCR beta chain came from a study of shared clonotypes between healthy human individuals. Study summary: Each donor's CD4 naive and CD4 memory cells filled three plates apiece, CD8 naive two, and CD8 memory one. Findings and caveats of the study: Few donors limited the genetic and exposure-history diversity represented. Generally, estimated richness proved larger in naive subsets than it did in memory subsets.

There were only Caucasian adults among the donors, and all lived in Nashville, Tennessee. V shed 1 base and J 2 bases; nucleotides not matched to a gene: 5. This CDR3 spans 16 amino acids. Germline V CDR1 and CDR2: SGHNT, YYREEE (reference sequence). Concerning this clone: The antigen is undetermined.

Sequencing was performed with immunoSEQ multiplex PCR; in TCRdb, only in-frame clones are kept and a portion is missing. The data contain 1.6 million or so clones, 95% to 97% of them singletons. The sample was naive CD4+ T cells sorted from blood. Specified subset: CD45RA+ positively selected. The sequence came from a man aged 25 to 40 in good health. The chain uses TRBV5-4 and TRBJ2-7; 11 bases are a match to TRBD2. The chain's CDR3 is CASSLLDSGRAYEQYF. The CDR3 nucleotides read TGTGCCAGCAGCTTGCTCGATAGCGGGAGGGCCTACGAGCAGTACTTC.